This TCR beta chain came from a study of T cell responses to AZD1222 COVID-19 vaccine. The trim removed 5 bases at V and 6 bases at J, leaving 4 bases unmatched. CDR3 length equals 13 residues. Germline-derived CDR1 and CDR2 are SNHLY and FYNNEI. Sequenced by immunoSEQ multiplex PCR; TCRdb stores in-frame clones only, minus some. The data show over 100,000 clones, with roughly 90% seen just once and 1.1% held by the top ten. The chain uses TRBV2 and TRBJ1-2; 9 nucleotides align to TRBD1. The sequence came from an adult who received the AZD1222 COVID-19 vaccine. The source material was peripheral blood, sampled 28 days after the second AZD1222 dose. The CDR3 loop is CASSRTGVNGYTF. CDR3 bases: TGTGCCAGCAGTAGGACAGGGGTGAATGGCTACACCTTC.